This T cell receptor beta chain was recorded in a study of shared clonotypes between healthy human individuals. Clones were read by immunoSEQ multiplex PCR, and TCRdb kept only the in-frame ones, dropping some. The repertoire holds 1 million to 1.2 million clones, 60% to 80% seen once, with approximately 0.9% in the top ten. Study observations and caveats: Though the depth was large, rarefaction showed that sorted-subset sequencing was incomplete.

A note on this clone: Its antigen is currently unknown.

The receptor was derived from a man younger than 30 in good health. Some clones in this sample may be carry-over from other donors' samples. The sample taken for sequencing was memory CD4+ T cells from PBMCs. Sample subset: CD45RA-negative fraction.

The CDR3 here is CASSSGLAGDRETQYF. CDR3 DNA sequence: TGTGCCAGCAGCTCGGGACTAGCGGGAGATAGGGAGACCCAGTACTTC. The rearrangement uses TRBV5-5 and TRBJ2-5, with 14 bases fitting TRBD2. The germline V gene has CDR1 SGHKS and CDR2 YYEKEE (reference sequence). The V gene end was trimmed by 3 bases and the J gene end by 5 bases; junction bases not matched to a gene: 6. The CDR3 spans 16 residues.